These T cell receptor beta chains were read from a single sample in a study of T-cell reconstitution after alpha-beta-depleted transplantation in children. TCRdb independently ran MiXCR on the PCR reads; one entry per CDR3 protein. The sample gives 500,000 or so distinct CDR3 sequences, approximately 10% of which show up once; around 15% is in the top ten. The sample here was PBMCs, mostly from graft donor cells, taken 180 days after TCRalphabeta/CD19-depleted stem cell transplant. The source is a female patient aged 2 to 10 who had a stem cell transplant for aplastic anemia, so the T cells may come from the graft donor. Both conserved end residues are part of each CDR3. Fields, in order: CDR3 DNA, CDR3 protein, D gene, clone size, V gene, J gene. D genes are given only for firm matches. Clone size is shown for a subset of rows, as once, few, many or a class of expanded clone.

cdr3_nt: TGCGCCAGCAGCCCGGACCAAAGCTCCTACAATGAGCAGTTCTTC; cdr3_aa: CASSPDQSSYNEQFF; d_call: -; clone_size: many; v_call: TRBV4-3; j_call: TRBJ2-1
cdr3_nt: TGTGCCACGGGTGGGTCGTGGGAGACCCAGTACTTC; cdr3_aa: CATGGSWETQYF; d_call: -; clone_size: -; v_call: TRBV7-2; j_call: TRBJ2-5
cdr3_nt: TGCGCCAGCAGCATCTGGACAGGGGGCTACACCTTC; cdr3_aa: CASSIWTGGYTF; d_call: TRBD1; clone_size: -; v_call: TRBV4-1; j_call: TRBJ1-2
cdr3_nt: TGTGCCACCAGCAGAGATCAAGGACAGGGTAAGGGCTACAATGAGCAGTTCTTC; cdr3_aa: CATSRDQGQGKGYNEQFF; d_call: TRBD1; clone_size: -; v_call: TRBV15; j_call: TRBJ2-1
cdr3_nt: TGCGCCAGCAGCTCGCCTAAACTAGCGGACTACAATGAGCAGTTCTTC; cdr3_aa: CASSSPKLADYNEQFF; d_call: TRBD2; clone_size: many; v_call: TRBV5-1; j_call: TRBJ2-1
cdr3_nt: TGCAGCGTTGAAGAGGGTGGAGGAAACACCATATATTTT; cdr3_aa: CSVEEGGGNTIYF; d_call: -; clone_size: -; v_call: TRBV29-1; j_call: TRBJ1-3
cdr3_nt: TGTGCCACCAGTGATCCCGGTCGGGACACTGAAGCTTTCTTT; cdr3_aa: CATSDPGRDTEAFF; d_call: -; clone_size: many; v_call: TRBV24-1; j_call: TRBJ1-1
cdr3_nt: TGTGCCAGCACCCGGACAGTGGCCTACGAGCAGTACTTC; cdr3_aa: CASTRTVAYEQYF; d_call: -; clone_size: -; v_call: TRBV12-3/TRBV12-4; j_call: TRBJ2-7
cdr3_nt: TGTGCCAGCAGCTTCGCCGGACTCGGCGCCGGGTGGGGCACAGATACGCAGTATTTT; cdr3_aa: CASSFAGLGAGWGTDTQYF; d_call: -; clone_size: few; v_call: TRBV5-6; j_call: TRBJ2-3
cdr3_nt: TGTGCCAGCAGCTTAGGACTAGCGGGATACAATGAGCAGTTCTTC; cdr3_aa: CASSLGLAGYNEQFF; d_call: TRBD2; clone_size: many; v_call: TRBV7-2; j_call: TRBJ2-1
cdr3_nt: TGCAGCGTGGGGGCCCTAGCTTCCACAGATACGCAGTATTTT; cdr3_aa: CSVGALASTDTQYF; d_call: -; clone_size: -; v_call: TRBV29-1; j_call: TRBJ2-3
cdr3_nt: TGTGCCACCGGACGGGAACGCACAGATACGCAGTATTTT; cdr3_aa: CATGRERTDTQYF; d_call: -; clone_size: few; v_call: TRBV24-1; j_call: TRBJ2-3
cdr3_nt: TGCGCCAGCAGCTTGGTGTCTAGCGGCCCCTACGAGCAGTACTTC; cdr3_aa: CASSLVSSGPYEQYF; d_call: TRBD2; clone_size: -; v_call: TRBV5-1; j_call: TRBJ2-7
cdr3_nt: TGTGCCAGCACCACTGAAGCTTTCTTT; cdr3_aa: CASTTEAFF; d_call: -; clone_size: few; v_call: TRBV2; j_call: TRBJ1-1
cdr3_nt: TGTGCCAGCAGTCTAGCGGGGGGATACTACGAGCAGTACTTC; cdr3_aa: CASSLAGGYYEQYF; d_call: TRBD2; clone_size: -; v_call: TRBV12-3/TRBV12-4; j_call: TRBJ2-7
cdr3_nt: TGCGCCAGCAGCCTTCGACTAGCGGGAGGGGTAAGCTCCTACAATGAGCAGTTCTTC; cdr3_aa: CASSLRLAGGVSSYNEQFF; d_call: TRBD2; clone_size: -; v_call: TRBV4-3; j_call: TRBJ2-1
cdr3_nt: TGTGCCAGCAGCTCCTCTCCCCCGGGACTAGCGGGAAAATACGAGCAGTACTTC; cdr3_aa: CASSSSPPGLAGKYEQYF; d_call: TRBD2; clone_size: -; v_call: TRBV7-9; j_call: TRBJ2-7
cdr3_nt: TGTGCCAGCAGTTATGGCGGGCGCACAGATACGCAGTATTTT; cdr3_aa: CASSYGGRTDTQYF; d_call: -; clone_size: many; v_call: TRBV6-2/TRBV6-3; j_call: TRBJ2-3
cdr3_nt: TGTGCTAGTGGTTCCAGCCTTGAAGCTTTCTTT; cdr3_aa: CASGSSLEAFF; d_call: -; clone_size: -; v_call: TRBV12-5; j_call: TRBJ1-1
cdr3_nt: TGTGCCAGCAGCTTAACTACTAGCGGGAGGGGCACAGATACGCAGTATTTT; cdr3_aa: CASSLTTSGRGTDTQYF; d_call: TRBD2; clone_size: few; v_call: TRBV7-2; j_call: TRBJ2-3
cdr3_nt: TGTGCCAGCGCGATGTTGGGCGGGGAGACCCAGTACTTC; cdr3_aa: CASAMLGGETQYF; d_call: -; clone_size: many; v_call: TRBV12-3/TRBV12-4; j_call: TRBJ2-5
cdr3_nt: TGTGCCATCAGTGAATTACAGGGGCAGCCCCAGCATTTT; cdr3_aa: CAISELQGQPQHF; d_call: TRBD1; clone_size: -; v_call: TRBV10-3; j_call: TRBJ1-5
cdr3_nt: TGTGCCAGCAGCTTAGCGCTATCCGGGGCGGCGGAGACCCAGTACTTC; cdr3_aa: CASSLALSGAAETQYF; d_call: -; clone_size: -; v_call: TRBV7-2; j_call: TRBJ2-5
cdr3_nt: TGTGCCAGCAGCGTAGGCTTAGCGGGTCATTACAATAAGCAGTTCTTC; cdr3_aa: CASSVGLAGHYNKQFF; d_call: TRBD2; clone_size: -; v_call: TRBV9; j_call: TRBJ2-1
cdr3_nt: TGCGCCAGCAGCTTGCGGAACTCCTACGAGCAGTACTTC; cdr3_aa: CASSLRNSYEQYF; d_call: -; clone_size: many; v_call: TRBV5-1; j_call: TRBJ2-7
cdr3_nt: TGTGCCAGCAGCACACTAGCGGGAGTTTTTTACGAGCAGTACTTC; cdr3_aa: CASSTLAGVFYEQYF; d_call: TRBD2; clone_size: few; v_call: TRBV7-2; j_call: TRBJ2-7
cdr3_nt: TGTGCCAGTAGGGGCGGTCTCGGGGGGTCCGGGGAGCTGTTTTTT; cdr3_aa: CASRGGLGGSGELFF; d_call: TRBD2; clone_size: -; v_call: TRBV19; j_call: TRBJ2-2
cdr3_nt: TGTGCCAGCAGTTACGGCGGGGTTAGCACAGATACGCAGTATTTT; cdr3_aa: CASSYGGVSTDTQYF; d_call: -; clone_size: -; v_call: TRBV6-2/TRBV6-3; j_call: TRBJ2-3
cdr3_nt: TGTGCCAGCAGCGTAGCGGAACTCTACGAGCAGTACTTC; cdr3_aa: CASSVAELYEQYF; d_call: -; clone_size: -; v_call: TRBV9; j_call: TRBJ2-7
cdr3_nt: TGTGCCAGCTCACTATCGTGGGCCCGGGGACAAGAGACCCAGTACTTC; cdr3_aa: CASSLSWARGQETQYF; d_call: -; clone_size: few; v_call: TRBV18; j_call: TRBJ2-5
cdr3_nt: TGTGCCAGCAGTTATTCCCTAGCGGGATCCCCGTTCACAGATACGCAGTATTTT; cdr3_aa: CASSYSLAGSPFTDTQYF; d_call: TRBD2; clone_size: -; v_call: TRBV6-5; j_call: TRBJ2-3
cdr3_nt: TGTGCCAGCAGCTCCCTTACAGGGTTAGGGGAGCTGTTTTTT; cdr3_aa: CASSSLTGLGELFF; d_call: -; clone_size: -; v_call: TRBV7-2; j_call: TRBJ2-2
cdr3_nt: TGCGCCAGCAGTGCCGGGACTAGACATGAGCAGTTCTTC; cdr3_aa: CASSAGTRHEQFF; d_call: TRBD2; clone_size: -; v_call: TRBV10-2; j_call: TRBJ2-1
cdr3_nt: TGTGCCAGCCGTCGGATGGGGTCGAGCGAAGATACGCAGTATTTT; cdr3_aa: CASRRMGSSEDTQYF; d_call: -; clone_size: few; v_call: TRBV28; j_call: TRBJ2-3
cdr3_nt: TGTGCCAGCAGCCACGGAACTAGCGGGAGGGCCCCAGATACGCAGTATTTT; cdr3_aa: CASSHGTSGRAPDTQYF; d_call: TRBD2; clone_size: few; v_call: TRBV4-2; j_call: TRBJ2-3
cdr3_nt: TGTGCCAGCCAGGGACAGGGGAACACTGAAGCTTTCTTT; cdr3_aa: CASQGQGNTEAFF; d_call: TRBD1; clone_size: -; v_call: TRBV2; j_call: TRBJ1-1
cdr3_nt: TGTGCCAGCAGCTCTCGGTCCTGGGACAGGGTTCTGACTTTC; cdr3_aa: CASSSRSWDRVLTF; d_call: TRBD1; clone_size: few; v_call: TRBV7-2; j_call: TRBJ2-6
cdr3_nt: TGTGCCAGCAGTTTATGGGGCCGCTCGACTGCAGATACGCAGTATTTT; cdr3_aa: CASSLWGRSTADTQYF; d_call: -; clone_size: -; v_call: TRBV12-3/TRBV12-4; j_call: TRBJ2-3
cdr3_nt: TGTGCCAGCAGCCAAGATCCGGACTCTCCCTACAATGAGCAGTTCTTC; cdr3_aa: CASSQDPDSPYNEQFF; d_call: -; clone_size: -; v_call: TRBV4-2; j_call: TRBJ2-1
cdr3_nt: TGTGCCAGCAGCCCAAGGGGGACACCCTACAATGAGCAGTTCTTC; cdr3_aa: CASSPRGTPYNEQFF; d_call: -; clone_size: few; v_call: TRBV6-1; j_call: TRBJ2-1
cdr3_nt: TGTGCCAGCAGCTCCCAGACAGGAAGCAATCAGCCCCAGCATTTT; cdr3_aa: CASSSQTGSNQPQHF; d_call: -; clone_size: few; v_call: TRBV7-2; j_call: TRBJ1-5
cdr3_nt: TGTGCCATCAGTTCAGACCTAGCGGGAGGAGGAGATACGCAGTATTTT; cdr3_aa: CAISSDLAGGGDTQYF; d_call: TRBD2; clone_size: many; v_call: TRBV10-3; j_call: TRBJ2-3
cdr3_nt: TGCAGTGCTAGAGATAGGGGCGGACGCACCACAGAGGAGCTGTTTTTT; cdr3_aa: CSARDRGGRTTEELFF; d_call: -; clone_size: -; v_call: TRBV20-1; j_call: TRBJ2-2